The rows below give T cell receptor beta chains drawn from one sample of a study of T-cell memory formation after mild COVID-19. TCRdb recomputed calls from the 5' RACE reads with MiXCR, one row per CDR3 protein. The sample includes 300,000 to 400,000 distinct CDR3 sequences, approximately 16% of them seen just once. Material for sequencing was PBMCs or a T cell subset sorted from them (not recorded which). These receptors originate from a man between 18 and 35 years old who had mild COVID-19 (a few samples of this study predate the infection). Cell type and time point are not known. The conserved cysteine and the conserved F or W are not part of the CDR3 here. Fields, in order: V gene, D gene, CDR3 protein. D genes are given only for firm matches.

TRBV5-5,TRBD2,ASSFLSGGINEQF
TRBV7-6,-,ASSPGWGLGAF
TRBV20-1,-,SARDGRENQPQH
TRBV28,-,ASQRGGENTGELF
TRBV2,-,ASSEALAGDQPQH
TRBV12-3/TRBV12-4,-,ASSLVGSDEQF
TRBV12-3/TRBV12-4,-,ASSFIGEQF
TRBV5-5,-,ASSVGRHSGNTIY
TRBV20-1,TRBD1,SARRPGQGAGNEQF
TRBV5-1,-,ASSLDGGNIQY
TRBV19,-,ASQGTLTSGNTIY
TRBV7-2,-,ASSLKGATTHNEQF
TRBV19,-,ASSIPETGELF
TRBV6-2/TRBV6-3,-,ASSSEGASPLH
TRBV6-5,-,ASSYSTGEAF
TRBV4-1,-,ASSQDPGSTPGYNEQF
TRBV12-3/TRBV12-4,-,ASSRRGWGRNTGELF
TRBV3-2,-,ASSQDGY
TRBV6-6,-,ASSYWGDTQY
TRBV6-2/TRBV6-3,-,ASNKAGGNQPQH
TRBV12-3/TRBV12-4,-,ASSLGETGYT
TRBV7-2,-,ASSLHGPRGANVLT
TRBV6-5,TRBD1,ASGTGSYGYT
TRBV3-1,TRBD2,ASTHRAGGPSEQF
TRBV12-3/TRBV12-4,-,ASSPRRDEAF
TRBV6-1,TRBD2,ASSRSGGAAYEQY
TRBV5-1,-,ASSFRVDQETQY
TRBV4-1,-,ASSPGPLGVYYT
TRBV4-2,-,ASSPEGGALEQY
TRBV7-8,-,ASSLRASPVYGYT
TRBV2,TRBD2,ASRGGLTLGEQY
TRBV5-1,TRBD1,ASSQQGIEETQY
TRBV20-1,-,SAVDRSANYGYT
TRBV6-5,-,ASSPQGVSPLH
TRBV6-5,-,ASSYSRNQPQH
TRBV6-5,-,ASSYSMQITDTQY
TRBV20-1,TRBD1,SARDSGTGGGYT
TRBV7-2,-,ASSLVNGGGTGELF
TRBV4-1,-,ASRDGLRSDTQY
TRBV16,-,ASSQRTRLGTEAF
TRBV7-2,TRBD2,ASSLVTSGRGVGDTQY
TRBV7-2,-,ASSHRTAGANVLT
TRBV6-1,TRBD1,ASSAGTAGTDTQY
TRBV28,-,ASSLEPIWSFQNTGELF
TRBV5-6,-,ASSLVDRVSTDTQY
TRBV23-1,-,ASSPPGGRETQY
TRBV4-3,TRBD2,ASSQDNASGRVNEQF
TRBV27,-,ASRDPGYEQY
TRBV6-6,-,ASSPDMSGGYT
TRBV11-2,-,ASSLRSTADTQY
TRBV10-2,TRBD1,ASSRGLDGNTIY
TRBV18,-,ASLGVGDEKNIQY
TRBV15,-,ATSRDLAGLWTQY
TRBV12-3/TRBV12-4,-,ASALGRNYGYT
TRBV5-1,TRBD1,ASSQGQGIATNEKLF